This T cell receptor (beta chain) stems from a study of persistence of HIV-infected CD4 T cells. The overall study: A couple of participants gave one leukapheresis sample; others gave up to about 200 mL blood repeatedly. Anti-CD3/anti-CD28 beads activated more cells than antigen stimulation did.

The CDR3 length is 16 residues. In germline, CDR1 is LNHDA, CDR2 SQIVND (reference sequence). After removal of 6 bases from V and 7 bases from J, the junction contained 16 bases not matched to a gene. Anti-CD3/anti-CD28 beads served as a nonspecific positive control stimulus. Sorting of responding CD4+ T cells relied on upregulated CD40 ligand together with CD69. Anti-CD28/CD49d costimulation, CD40-blocking antibody and enfuvirtide were given to CD8-depleted PBMCs for 15 to 20 hours. The libraries were made with immunoSEQ version 4 in survey mode. TCRdb's table, derived via immunoSEQ multiplex PCR, lists solely in-frame clones and lacks some. The sample includes tens of thousands of clones, more than 80% of them seen just once. About this clone: Its antigen is as yet unknown.

The sequence came from an adult woman with HIV who was CMV-seropositive. This rearrangement joins TRBV19 to TRBJ2-7, with 9 positions matching TRBD1. Sequenced here: CD4+ T cells sorted from PBMCs after 18-hour stimulation, sampled from a patient who received antiretroviral therapy. This CDR3 reads CASRPTSGTGIREQYF. The CDR3 DNA is TGTGCCAGTAGGCCCACCTCCGGGACAGGGATAAGGGAGCAGTACTTC. Complete variable domain (other parts from reference TRBV19 and TRBJ2-7): DGGITQSPKYLFRKEGQNVTLSCEQNLNHDAMYWYRQDPGQGLRLIYYSQIVNDFQKGDIAEGYSVSREKKESFPLTVTSAQKNPTAFYLCASRPTSGTGIREQYFGPGTRLTVT.